This T cell receptor (beta chain) appears in the sequencing data of a study of T-cell memory formation after mild COVID-19. Germline V lookup: CDR1 MNHEY, CDR2 SVGAGI. The CDR3 has 15 amino acids. V lost 2 bases and J 0 bases, leaving 11 bases between the germline ends. This clonotype was observed a handful of times. A single record per CDR3 protein comes from TCRdb applying MiXCR to the 5' RACE reads. The table has 200,000 to 250,000 distinct CDR3 sequences, over 8.5% seen once; the top ten hold more than 20%. The rearrangement joins TRBV6-5 to TRBJ2-7; the D gene could be TRBD1 or TRBD2 (5 bases each). This receptor was obtained from a man between 18 and 35 years old who had mild COVID-19 (a few samples of this study predate the infection). Cell type and time point are not known. The sequenced material came from PBMCs or a T cell subset sorted from them (not recorded which). DNA for the CDR3: TGTGCCAGCAGTTACGACCCAGGGAGCTCCTACGAGCAGTACTTC. This gives the protein CASSYDPGSSYEQYF.